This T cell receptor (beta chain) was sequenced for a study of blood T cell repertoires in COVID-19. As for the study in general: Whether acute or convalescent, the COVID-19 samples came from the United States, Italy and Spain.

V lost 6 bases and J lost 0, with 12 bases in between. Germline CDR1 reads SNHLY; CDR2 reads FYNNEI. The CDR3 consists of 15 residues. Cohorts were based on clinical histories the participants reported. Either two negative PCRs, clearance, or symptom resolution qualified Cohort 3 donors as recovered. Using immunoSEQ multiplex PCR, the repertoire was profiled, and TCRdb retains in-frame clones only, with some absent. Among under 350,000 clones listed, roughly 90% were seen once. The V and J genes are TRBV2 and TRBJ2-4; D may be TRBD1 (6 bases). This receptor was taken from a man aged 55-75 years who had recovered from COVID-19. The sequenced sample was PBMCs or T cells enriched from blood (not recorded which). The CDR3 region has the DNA TGTGCCAGCAGGCTGGACAGATTAGCCAAAAACATTCAGTACTTC. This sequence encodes CASRLDRLAKNIQYF.